Below, one T cell receptor (beta chain) is given with its context. The sample is drawn from a study of blood T cell repertoires in COVID-19. The overall study: Italy, Spain and the United States were the sources of the convalescent and acute COVID-19 samples. From T cells, B-cell-depleted T cells, or PBMCs came the material, which was cDNA or gDNA.

This CDR3 contains 15 residues. Germline CDR1 MNHEY, CDR2 SVGAGI. V was cut by 0 bases and J by 4 bases, with 12 bases left in between. Authors' processing steps: For nucleated cells, counts were estimated from reference gene primer amplification. Sequencing used immunoSEQ multiplex PCR; TCRdb keeps in-frame clones, though not all of them. V and J calls and clone size are as listed in that table; D and trimming were resolved from the DNA. The data contain roughly 100,000 clones, approximately 92% of them singletons. The clonotype was recovered from a man aged 45-65 years with active COVID-19. The rearrangement joins TRBV6-5 to TRBJ1-2, with D maybe TRBD1 (6 bases). Sequencing was carried out using peripheral blood. CDR3 sequence: CASSYSWGPLYGYTF. The CDR3 nucleotides read TGTGCCAGCAGTTACTCGTGGGGGCCGCTCTATGGCTACACCTTC.